Listed here are 10 T cell receptor beta chains from one sample, sequenced in a study of post-analysis software for immune sequencing data. Their antigens remain unidentified. Overall study findings and caveats: Elevated frequency relative to controls characterized several TRBV segments in patients, TRBV5-6, TRBV5-1 and TRBV20-1 among them.

Libraries were made from TCR beta cDNA, and they carried unique molecular identifiers. MiXCR, applied by TCRdb to the PCR reads, yields one record per CDR3 protein. Of 700,000 to 900,000 distinct CDR3 sequences listed, approximately 44% were seen once; the top ten hold roughly 4.5%. The sequenced sample consisted of blood. The receptors were sampled from a girl aged 5-17 years with multiple sclerosis.

This clonotype occurred a few times. The chain has TRBV3-1 and TRBJ2-7; 13 bases agree with TRBD2. Germline V gene sequence: CDR1 LGHDT, CDR2 YNNKEL (reference sequence). The trim removed 0 bases at V and 6 bases at J, leaving 2 bases unmatched. The CDR3 contains 15 residues. CDR3 DNA sequence: TGTGCCAGCAGCCAAGATCGGACTAGCGGGAGCGAGCAGTACTTC. Translation gives CASSQDRTSGSEQYF.

The V and J genes are TRBV29-1 and TRBJ1-2, with D unresolved. The CDR3 has 12 amino acids. V was cut by 0 bases and J by 4 bases, with 6 bases left in between. Germline-derived CDR1 and CDR2 are SQVTM and ANQGSEA. In nucleotides, the CDR3 is TGCAGCGTTGAAGATGGGGTCTATGGCTACACCTTC. This gives the protein CSVEDGVYGYTF.

This chain uses TRBV20-1 with TRBJ2-1; 8 bases fit TRBD1. CDR3 length: 11 amino acids. The germline CDR1 and CDR2 sequences are DFQATT and SNEGSKA (reference sequence). V shed 7 bases, J shed 8 bases, and the junction held 4 bases outside the gene matches. CDR3 sequence reads: CSVDRGYEQFF. CDR3 in DNA: TGCAGTGTCGACAGGGGCTATGAGCAGTTCTTC.

This clonotype was seen only a few times. J is TRBJ2-3 and V is TRBV7-8; D perhaps matches TRBD1 (6 bases). This CDR3 is built from 17 residues. Trimming shortened V by 2 bases and J by 3 bases, and 18 bases separated the two germline ends. Germline loops: CDR1 SGHVS, CDR2 FQNEAQ. The CDR3 reads CASSLISVGTWTDTQYF. For the CDR3, the DNA is TGTGCCAGCAGCTTAATCTCAGTCGGGACATGGACAGATACGCAGTATTTT.

V gene TRBV3-1 combines with J gene TRBJ2-7, with D tentatively TRBD1 (6 bases). Between the trimmed V and J ends, which lost 8 bases and 7 bases, there was a span of 12 bases. Germline lookup yields CDR1 LGHDT and CDR2 YNNKEL (reference sequence). This CDR3 contains 11 residues. This chain's CDR3 is CASVGDNEQYF. The DNA for the CDR3 is TGTGCCAGCGTGGGGGACAATGAGCAGTACTTC.

CDR3 nucleotides: TGCAGTGCTAGAGAATCAGGGAGGGGCACTGAAGCTTTCTTT. It translates to CSARESGRGTEAFF. The rearrangement uses TRBV20-1 and TRBJ1-1; D possibly corresponds to TRBD1 (5 bases). The V gene lost 0 bases and the J gene lost 4 bases, with 12 bases spanning the gap. Germline CDR1 and CDR2: DFQATT and SNEGSKA (reference sequence). CDR3 length: 14 residues.

About this clonotype: One end of the junction does not line up with germline, which may come from a read error. The rearrangement uses TRBV9 and TRBJ2-1; D is ambiguous. The CDR3 has 13 amino acids. Germline loops: CDR1 SGDLS, CDR2 YYNGEE. In nucleotides, the CDR3 is TGTGCCAGCAGCCCGACTTACCGCAATGAGCGGTTCTTC. This encodes CASSPTYRNERFF.

In this sample, this clonotype turned up a few times. The genes are TRBV25-1 and TRBJ2-2; D possibly matches TRBD1 or TRBD2 (5 bases each). CDR1 and CDR2 from the germline V gene are MGHDK and SYGVNS. CDR3 length: 15 residues. The V and J ends lost 9 bases and 0 bases respectively, with 14 bases between them. CDR3 amino acids: CASSPGTPNTGELFF. CDR3 coding DNA: TGTGCCAGTTCTCCCGGGACCCCGAACACCGGGGAGCTGTTTTTT.

The chain carries TRBV29-1 and TRBJ2-1, with 8 positions matching TRBD1. The CDR3 totals 12 residues. CDR1 SQVTM and CDR2 ANQGSEA come from the germline V gene. V was clipped by 7 bases and J by 10 bases; unmatched bases: 9. CDR3 coding DNA: TGCAGCGGCATACAGGGGGGAAAGGAGCAGTTCTTC. Its translation: CSGIQGGKEQFF.

This clonotype was counted between two and nine times. V is TRBV29-1 and J is TRBJ2-7; 10 bases agree with TRBD2. Trimming at V came to 6 bases and at J to 4 bases, leaving 3 bases not matched to a gene. CDR1 and CDR2 (germline): SQVTM, ANQGSEA. The CDR3 sequence is 12 residues long. CDR3 protein: CSVWTSGYEQYF. CDR3 in DNA: TGCAGCGTGTGGACTAGCGGTTACGAGCAGTACTTC.